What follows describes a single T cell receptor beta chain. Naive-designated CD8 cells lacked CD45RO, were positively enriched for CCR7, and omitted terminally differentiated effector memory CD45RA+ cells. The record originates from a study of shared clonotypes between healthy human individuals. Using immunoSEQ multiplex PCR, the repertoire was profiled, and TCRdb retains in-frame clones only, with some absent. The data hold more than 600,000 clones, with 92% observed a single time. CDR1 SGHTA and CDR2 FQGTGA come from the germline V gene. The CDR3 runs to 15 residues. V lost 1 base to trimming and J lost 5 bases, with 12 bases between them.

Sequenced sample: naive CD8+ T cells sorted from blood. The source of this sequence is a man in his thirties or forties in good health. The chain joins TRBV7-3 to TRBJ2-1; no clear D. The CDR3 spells CASSLSPARNNEQFF. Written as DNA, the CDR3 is TGTGCCAGCAGCTTAAGTCCCGCTAGAAACAATGAGCAGTTCTTC.